The T cell receptor (beta chain) under discussion was sequenced for a study of T cells expressing NK-cell markers. TCRdb re-called the 5' RACE reads and shows each CDR3 protein once, DNA omitted. The sample is made up of approximately 460,000 distinct CDR3 sequences, and the top ten hold about 7.1% of it. Study results and limitations: More than 5 of the donors carried dominant NKG2C+ clonotypes that took up roughly 1.0-8% of their CD8+ T cells.

As for this clonotype: Its antigen is currently unknown.

The length of the CDR3 is 15 residues. The germline gives CDR1 MGHRA, CDR2 YSYEKL. V gene TRBV4-1 combines with J gene TRBJ1-3. This TCR came from a woman aged 18-70 years in good health. The sequenced material came from blood T cells: a sorted CD56 or NKG2C T cell subset, CD4+ or CD8+ T cells, or bulk PBMC T cells (not recorded which). This CDR3 reads CASSQDVISGNTIYF.